The entry that follows covers one T cell receptor (beta chain) sequence. Some clones are missing from TCRdb's copy, which holds only in-frame ones; the method was immunoSEQ multiplex PCR. The table includes hundreds of thousands of clones, around 80% detected once. V lost 3 bases to trimming and J lost 3 bases; unmatched junction nucleotides: 7. CDR3 size: 18 residues. Germline lookup yields CDR1 SGHNT and CDR2 YYREEE (reference sequence). The data are from a study of blood T cell repertoires in COVID-19. The chain couples TRBV5-4 to TRBJ2-6; 12 bases agree with TRBD2. This clonotype originated in a woman older than 75 with acute or convalescent COVID-19. Sequencing input: peripheral blood. DNA for the CDR3: TGTGCCAGCAGCTCTAGACTAGCGGGAGTTAATGGGGCCAACGTCCTGACTTTC. This sequence encodes CASSSRLAGVNGANVLTF.